The 25 T cell receptor beta chains given below trace back to one sample, sequenced in a study of spatial heterogeneity in lung cancer. Broader study findings: The study found that expanded intratumoral alpha and beta TCR counts tracked tumor mutation counts.

TCRdb re-called the 5' RACE reads through MiXCR, storing one row per CDR3 protein. The data show about 13,000 distinct CDR3 sequences, roughly 5.5% seen once. Described time point: sample taken at primary tumor resection. These TCRs' antigens remain unknown. Sequencing was performed on lung tumor tissue, taken at surgery. The receptors here all came from a male donor with early-stage non-small cell lung cancer.

This clonotype was seen repeatedly, ten times or more. In a library made to pick up alpha chains, this beta chain is a stray read with a size that means little. V and J are TRBV7-6 and TRBJ1-6, with D possibly matching TRBD1 (5 bases). CDR3 length: 15 amino acids. The germline V gene encodes CDR1 SGHVS and CDR2 FNYEAQ. The V end was cut by 3 bases, the J end by 2 bases, with 8 bases between. The CDR3 is CASSLTGPYNSPLHF. CDR3 DNA sequence: TGTGCCAGCAGCTTGACGGGACCCTATAATTCACCCCTCCACTTT.

Worth noting for this clonotype: Found in a library prepared for alpha chains, this beta chain is an off-target read, and its abundance has little meaning. The chain couples TRBV24-1 to TRBJ2-1, with D tentatively TRBD2 (5 bases). Trimming cost V 4 bases and J 10 bases, with 10 bases left between them. Germline-derived CDR1 and CDR2 are KGHDR and SFDVKD. This CDR3 spans 12 amino acids. The CDR3 loop is CATSETRHEQFF. The DNA of the CDR3 is TGTGCCACCAGTGAAACTAGACACGAGCAGTTCTTC.

This clonotype turned up a few times. Found in a library prepared for alpha chains, this beta chain is an off-target read, and its abundance has little meaning. The chain uses TRBV12-3 or TRBV12-4 and TRBJ2-5, with D perhaps matching TRBD1 (5 bases). This CDR3 is built from 12 residues. The V end lost 6 bases, the J end lost 3 bases, and 8 bases lay between the germline ends. Here the CDR3 reads CASSFREETQYF. CDR3 DNA sequence: TGTGCCAGCAGCTTCAGGGAAGAGACCCAGTACTTC.

Only a few counts were recorded for this clonotype. Found in a library prepared for alpha chains, this beta chain is an off-target read, and its abundance has little meaning. The chain employs TRBV20-1 and TRBJ2-3, with TRBD2 matching over 8 bases. After removal of 4 bases from V and 2 bases from J, the junction contained 11 bases not matched to a gene. This CDR3 comprises 16 residues. The germline V gene encodes CDR1 DFQATT and CDR2 SNEGSKA (reference sequence). CDR3 bases: TGCAGTGCTACAGTTAGCGGCGGGGGGTCCACAGATACGCAGTATTTT. The encoded protein is CSATVSGGGSTDTQYF.

This clonotype was detected many times. Because this beta chain is a stray read in a library intended to capture alpha chains, its abundance should not be given much weight. This chain connects TRBV29-1 to TRBJ1-2; the D gene is possibly TRBD1 (5 bases). The CDR3 spans 16 residues. CDR1 is SQVTM and CDR2 is ANQGSEA in the germline V gene. V was cut by 4 bases and J by 3 bases, with 21 bases left in between. CDR3 in amino acids: CSVVSGHRPEDYGYTF. The DNA of the CDR3 is TGCAGCGTTGTATCCGGACACCGACCGGAGGACTATGGCTACACCTTC.

This clonotype was found many times. Since the library was made to target alpha chains, this beta chain is a stray read and its abundance is not meaningful. J is TRBJ2-6 and V is TRBV6-2 or TRBV6-3, with D possibly TRBD2 on 6 matching bases. Per the germline V gene, CDR1 is MNHEY and CDR2 is SVGEGT. The CDR3 has 16 amino acids. V was pared by 8 bases and J by 1 base, with 15 bases between. The CDR3: CASREPGVSGANVLTF. CDR3 DNA sequence: TGTGCCAGCCGCGAACCGGGAGTATCTGGGGCCAACGTCCTGACTTTC.

This clonotype was recorded many times. Being off target in a library aimed at alpha chains, this beta chain has a size of little meaning. The chain couples TRBV4-1 to TRBJ1-1, with no clear D. There are 13 residues in the CDR3. V lost 2 bases and J 3 bases, leaving 7 bases between the germline ends. Per the germline V gene, CDR1 is MGHRA and CDR2 is YSYEKL. The CDR3 loop is CASSQNPDTEAFF. CDR3 sequence (DNA): TGCGCCAGCAGCCAAAATCCAGACACTGAAGCTTTCTTT.

As for this clonotype: Since a much larger clone is just one base distant, this may be a read error. As an off-target read in a library built for alpha chains, this beta chain has a frequency of little significance. The chain has TRBV11-3 and TRBJ2-3; maybe TRBD1 (6 bases). This CDR3 region has 14 residues. Germline CDR1 and CDR2: SGHNT and YENEEA. DNA for the CDR3: TGTGTCAGCAGCTTGGACAGTTCAAAAGATACGCAGTATTTT. This gives the protein CVSSLDSSKDTQYF.

Comments on this clonotype: For a library built for alpha chains, this beta chain is a stray read; little rests on its size. The chain uses TRBV6-1 and TRBJ2-5; weak D call: TRBD2 (6 bases). The CDR3 runs 14 residues. Germline V CDR1 and CDR2: MNHNS, SASEGT. V was clipped by 6 bases and J by 1 base, with 12 bases between them. CDR3 DNA: TGTGCCAGCAGGCGGGAACCTGCCCAAGAGACCCAGTACTTC. Translated, it gives CASRREPAQETQYF.

This clonotype showed up just a few times. For a library built for alpha chains, this beta chain is a stray read; little rests on its size. The chain links TRBV10-3 to TRBJ2-1, with 8 bases matching TRBD2. V was pared by 0 bases and J by 5 bases, with 6 bases of the junction left unmatched. Germline loops: CDR1 ENHRY, CDR2 SYGVKD. The length of the CDR3 is 16 residues. The CDR3 sequence: CAISESGSGINNEQFF. For the CDR3, the DNA is TGTGCCATCAGTGAGTCGGGTAGCGGGATCAACAATGAGCAGTTCTTC.

Notes on this clonotype: The library was prepared for alpha chains; this beta chain is a stray read, so its frequency means little. The V gene is TRBV7-2, the J gene TRBJ2-5; D possibly corresponds to TRBD2 (7 bases). V dropped 1 base and J dropped 1 base, with 10 bases sitting between them. CDR1 is SGHTA, CDR2 FQGNSA, per germline. CDR3 size: 15 residues. CDR3 loop: CASSLVRGLQETQYF. In DNA, the CDR3 is TGTGCCAGCAGCTTAGTGCGGGGGCTCCAAGAGACCCAGTACTTC.

This clonotype was seen many times. With the library built for alpha chains, this beta chain is off target and its frequency is not meaningful. V usage is TRBV18 and J usage is TRBJ1-2, with 8 positions matching TRBD1. The trim removed 3 bases at V and 3 bases at J, leaving 6 bases unmatched. This CDR3 comprises 15 residues. Germline CDR1 reads KGHSH; CDR2 reads LQKENI. CDR3 protein: CASSPRQGADYGYTF. The CDR3 DNA follows: TGTGCCAGCTCACCTCGCCAGGGGGCAGACTATGGCTACACCTTC.

This clonotype came up many times. This beta chain is off target for a library built for alpha chains, so its abundance means little. The chain recombines TRBV20-1 with TRBJ2-3; TRBD2 aligns across 7 bases. Germline V gene lookup returns CDR1 DFQATT and CDR2 SNEGSKA (reference sequence). This CDR3 spans 14 amino acids. The J segment lost 0 bases and the V segment lost 7 bases, leaving 7 bases of the junction unmatched. The CDR3, as DNA: TGCAGTGTCAAGGGGCGGGGGAGCACAGATACGCAGTATTTT. It codes for CSVKGRGSTDTQYF.

This clonotype showed up many times. As an off-target read in a library built for alpha chains, this beta chain has a frequency of little significance. The chain employs TRBV5-1 and TRBJ1-1; D uncertain. Germline V gene lookup returns CDR1 SGHRS and CDR2 YFSETQ. Trimming cost V 2 bases and J 2 bases, with 7 bases left between them. The CDR3 extends over 13 amino acids. The CDR3 loop is CASSLNQNTEAFF. The CDR3 DNA is TGCGCCAGCAGCTTAAACCAAAACACTGAAGCTTTCTTT.

Regarding this clonotype: As an off-target read in a library built for alpha chains, this beta chain has a frequency of little significance. The chain couples TRBV30 to TRBJ1-5; D is ambiguous. The V gene's germline CDR1 is GTSNPN and CDR2 SVGIG (reference sequence). CDR3 length: 12 amino acids. Trimming removed 3 bases at V and 2 bases at J, with 5 bases between. The CDR3 loop reads CAWSGGNQPQHF. DNA for the CDR3: TGTGCCTGGAGCGGTGGCAATCAGCCCCAGCATTTT.

The table lists this clonotype with many counts. Since the library was made to target alpha chains, this beta chain is a stray read and its abundance is not meaningful. V is TRBV7-8 and J is TRBJ1-2; no definite D call. Trimming cost V 5 bases and J 2 bases, with 12 bases left between them. The length of the CDR3 is 14 residues. Germline-derived CDR1 and CDR2 are SGHVS and FQNEAQ. CDR3 region: CASSLTQQNYGYTF. The CDR3 DNA sequence: TGTGCCAGCAGCCTTACCCAGCAGAACTATGGCTACACCTTC.

This clonotype was found many times. For a library built for alpha chains, this beta chain is a stray read; little rests on its size. This chain uses TRBV5-5 with TRBJ1-1; TRBD1 matches 8 bases. This CDR3 comprises 14 residues. The germline V gene encodes CDR1 SGHKS and CDR2 YYEKEE (reference sequence). V gave up 6 bases and J gave up 0 bases; unmatched junction bases: 4. The CDR3 is CASTAGGLNTEAFF. The CDR3 bases are TGTGCCAGCACCGCAGGGGGCCTGAACACTGAAGCTTTCTTT.

Note on this clonotype: In a library made to pick up alpha chains, this beta chain is a stray read with a size that means little. V is TRBV7-8 and J is TRBJ2-1, with D uncertain. The CDR3 contains 17 residues. CDR1 SGHVS and CDR2 FQNEAQ come from the germline V gene. The germline V and J ends were trimmed by 5 bases and 0 bases, with 17 bases remaining between them. In nucleotides, the CDR3 is TGTGCCAGCAGCCCATGGGGTGACTGGAGCTCCTACAATGAGCAGTTCTTC. Protein product: CASSPWGDWSSYNEQFF.

This clonotype occurred many times. The size of this beta chain means little, since it is a stray read in a library made for alpha chains. V and J are TRBV2 and TRBJ2-7; D possibly corresponds to TRBD2 (6 bases). This CDR3 has 13 residues. The ends were cut back, 8 bases at V and 8 bases at J, with 19 bases in the middle. Germline assignment: CDR1 SNHLY and CDR2 FYNNEI. The CDR3 DNA is TGTGCCAGCCGTAAGACCCCTAGCGTCCAGCAGTACTTC. Residues: CASRKTPSVQQYF.

Within the sample, this clonotype is medium-sized. In a library made to pick up alpha chains, this beta chain is a stray read with a size that means little. The chain employs TRBV10-3 and TRBJ2-7, with D possibly matching TRBD2 (5 bases). The CDR3 totals 16 residues. Deletions cut 0 bases from V and 1 base from J, with 13 bases between. Germline CDR1 is ENHRY and CDR2 is SYGVKD. CDR3 coding DNA: TGTGCCATCAGTGAGTCCGGAGGATGGGTTTCCTACGAGCAGTACTTC. Translating gives CAISESGGWVSYEQYF.

This clonotype was observed many times. This beta chain appears as a stray read in a library generated for alpha chains; its size is not informative. V is TRBV28 and J is TRBJ1-2; D is ambiguous. V gave up 7 bases and J gave up 1 base, with 13 bases separating them. Germline V CDR1 and CDR2: MDHEN, SYDVKM. The CDR3 loop spans 14 amino acids. The CDR3 here is CASIPQQINYGYTF. The CDR3 DNA follows: TGTGCCAGCATCCCACAACAGATTAACTATGGCTACACCTTC.

This clonotype was counted only a few times. This beta chain came through as a stray read in a library set up for alpha chains, and its size says little. The rearrangement uses TRBV7-9 and TRBJ1-2; unclear D gene. V lost 5 bases and J 2 bases, leaving 12 bases between the germline ends. The CDR3 length is 14 residues. The V gene's germline CDR1 is SEHNR and CDR2 FQNEAQ (reference sequence). The CDR3 loop reads CASSPTRWNYGYTF. CDR3 nucleotides: TGTGCCAGCAGCCCGACCCGGTGGAACTATGGCTACACCTTC.

As to this clonotype: This beta chain is an off-target read within a library intended for alpha chains, so its frequency means little. V usage is TRBV7-9 and J usage is TRBJ1-1, with D hard to call. The CDR3 is made up of 13 amino acids. V was pared by 6 bases and J by 2 bases, with 10 bases between. CDR1 and CDR2 (germline): SEHNR, FQNEAQ (reference sequence). The CDR3 protein is CASRHQVNTEAFF. CDR3 coding DNA: TGTGCCAGCAGGCATCAGGTTAACACTGAAGCTTTCTTT.

Many counts were recorded for this clonotype. Within a library made for alpha chains, this beta chain is off target, and its count is uninformative. The chain employs TRBV30 and TRBJ2-5; 7 bases are shared with TRBD1. This CDR3 is 14 amino acids long. Per the germline V gene, CDR1 is GTSNPN and CDR2 is SVGIG (reference sequence). Trimming took 0 bases from V and 6 from J; bases not matched to a gene: 7. The CDR3 DNA sequence: TGTGCCTGGAGTGTACGTGACAGGGTACAGACCCAGTACTTC. Amino acids: CAWSVRDRVQTQYF.

Judged by abundance, this clonotype is medium-sized. As an off-target read in a library built for alpha chains, this beta chain has a frequency of little significance. The J gene is TRBJ1-5, the V gene TRBV7-8; D is unresolved. The CDR3 loop spans 13 amino acids. Per the germline V gene, CDR1 is SGHVS and CDR2 is FQNEAQ. Trimming took off 1 base at V and 5 bases at J, with 6 bases between the two ends. The CDR3 protein is CASSLGLDQPQHF. The CDR3 region has the DNA TGTGCCAGCAGCTTAGGACTTGATCAGCCCCAGCATTTT. The whole variable domain, filled in from reference TRBV7-8 and TRBJ1-5, reads GAGVSQSPRYKVAKRGQDVALRCDPISGHVSLFWYQQALGQGPEFLTYFQNEAQLDKSGLPSDRFFAERPEGSVSTLKIQRTQQEDSAVYLCASSLGLDQPQHFGDGTRLSIL.